What follows describes a single T cell receptor (beta chain). What it binds is not known. The data belong to a study of vaccination and CD4 T cells after COVID-19. Sequenced with the Oncomine TCR Beta short-read assay was DNA taken from cultured CD4+ T cells. Each CDR3 protein is one row after TCRdb ran MiXCR on the PCR reads. The sample lists more than 15,000 distinct CDR3 sequences; roughly half were seen once. Treatment noted: approximately 11-day PBMC culture with coronavirus spike peptide pools or control peptides (ViraFEST assay). Peptide pools at 8.5 to 10 ug/ml stimulated two million PBMCs per well with roughly 9 IU/ml IL-2. There are 15 residues in the CDR3. The trim removed 4 bases at V and 1 base at J, leaving 3 bases unmatched. Germline CDR1 and CDR2: KGHDR and SFDVKD. Study outcomes and limitations: Among convalescent patients, a median roughly 88% of reactive clones emerged only after vaccination.

The sequencing sample was made of CD4+ T cells from blood, cultured in vitro. The clonotype originates from a human donor who had recovered from COVID-19. J is TRBJ2-3 and V is TRBV24-1, with 8 bases identical to TRBD2. The CDR3 DNA reads TGTGCCACCAGTGAAACGACTAGCGGCACAGATACGCAGTATTTT. Protein product: CATSETTSGTDTQYF.